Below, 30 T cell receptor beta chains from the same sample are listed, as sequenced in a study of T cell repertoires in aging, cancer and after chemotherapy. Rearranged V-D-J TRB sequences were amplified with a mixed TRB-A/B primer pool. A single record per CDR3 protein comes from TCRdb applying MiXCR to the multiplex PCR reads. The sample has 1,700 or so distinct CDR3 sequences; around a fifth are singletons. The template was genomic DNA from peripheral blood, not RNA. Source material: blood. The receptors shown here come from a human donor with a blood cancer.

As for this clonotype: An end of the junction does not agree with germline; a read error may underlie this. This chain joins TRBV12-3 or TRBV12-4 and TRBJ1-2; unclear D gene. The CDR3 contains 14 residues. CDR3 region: CPSSLGSLNYGYTF. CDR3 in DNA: TGTCCCAGCAGTTTAGGGTCACTCAACTATGGCTACACCTTC.

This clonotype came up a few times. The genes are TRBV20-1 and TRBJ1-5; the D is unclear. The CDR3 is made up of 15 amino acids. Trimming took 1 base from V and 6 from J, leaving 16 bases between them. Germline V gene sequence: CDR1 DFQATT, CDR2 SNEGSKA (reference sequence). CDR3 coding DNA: TGCAGTGCTAGAGGGGAGGGAACGCTAGGTCAGCCCCAGCATTTT. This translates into CSARGEGTLGQPQHF.

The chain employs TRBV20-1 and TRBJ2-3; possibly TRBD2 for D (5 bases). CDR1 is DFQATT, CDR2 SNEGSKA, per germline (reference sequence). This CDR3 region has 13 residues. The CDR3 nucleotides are TGCAGCGCGGGTAGTTCAGGCACAGATACGCAGTATTTT. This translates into CSAGSSGTDTQYF.

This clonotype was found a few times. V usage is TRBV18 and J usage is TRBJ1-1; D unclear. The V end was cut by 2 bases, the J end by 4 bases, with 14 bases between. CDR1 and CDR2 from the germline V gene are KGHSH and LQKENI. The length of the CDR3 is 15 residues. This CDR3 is CASSPLDGVGTEAFF. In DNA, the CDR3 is TGTGCCAGCTCACCATTAGATGGGGTGGGCACTGAAGCTTTCTTT.

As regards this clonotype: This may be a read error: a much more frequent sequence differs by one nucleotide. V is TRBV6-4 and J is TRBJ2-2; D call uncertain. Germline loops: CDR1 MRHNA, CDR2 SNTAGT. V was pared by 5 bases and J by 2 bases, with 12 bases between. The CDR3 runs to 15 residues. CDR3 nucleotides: TGTGCCAGCAGTACCGAGACCGATAACACCGGGGAGCTGTTTTTT. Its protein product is CASSTETDNTGELFF.

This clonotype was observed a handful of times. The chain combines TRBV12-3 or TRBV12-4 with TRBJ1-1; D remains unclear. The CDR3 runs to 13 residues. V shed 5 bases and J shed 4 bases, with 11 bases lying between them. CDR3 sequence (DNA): TGTGCCAGCAGTCCCCTCTCGGTCACTGAAGCTTTCTTT. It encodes CASSPLSVTEAFF.

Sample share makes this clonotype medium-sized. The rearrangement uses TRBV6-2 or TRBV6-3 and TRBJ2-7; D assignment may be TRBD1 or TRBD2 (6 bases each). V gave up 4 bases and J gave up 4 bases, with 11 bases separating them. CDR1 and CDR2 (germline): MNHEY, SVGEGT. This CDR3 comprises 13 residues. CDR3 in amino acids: CASSSQGGYEQYF. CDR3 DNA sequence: TGTGCCAGCAGTTCCCAAGGGGGGTACGAGCAGTACTTC.

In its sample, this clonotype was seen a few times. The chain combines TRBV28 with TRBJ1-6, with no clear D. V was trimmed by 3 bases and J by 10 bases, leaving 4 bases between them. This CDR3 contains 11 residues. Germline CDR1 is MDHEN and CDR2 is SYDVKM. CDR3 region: CASSFGSPLHF. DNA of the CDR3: TGTGCCAGCAGTTTCGGCTCACCCCTCCACTTT.

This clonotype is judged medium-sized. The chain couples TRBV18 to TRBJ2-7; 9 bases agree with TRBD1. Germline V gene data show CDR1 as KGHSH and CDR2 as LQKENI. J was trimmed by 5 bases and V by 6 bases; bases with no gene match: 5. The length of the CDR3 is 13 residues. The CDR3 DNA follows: TGTGCCAGCTCGGGACAGGGAGGACACGAGCAGTACTTC. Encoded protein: CASSGQGGHEQYF.

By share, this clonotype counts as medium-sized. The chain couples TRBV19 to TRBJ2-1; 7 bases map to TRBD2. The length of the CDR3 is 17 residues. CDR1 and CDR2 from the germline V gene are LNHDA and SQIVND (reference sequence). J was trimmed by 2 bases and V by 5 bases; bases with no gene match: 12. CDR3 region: CASSSRGSGYTYNEQFF. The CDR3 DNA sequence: TGTGCCAGTAGTTCCCGGGGTAGCGGGTATACCTACAATGAGCAGTTCTTC. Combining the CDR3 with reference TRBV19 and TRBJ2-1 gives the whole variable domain DGGITQSPKYLFRKEGQNVTLSCEQNLNHDAMYWYRQDPGQGLRLIYYSQIVNDFQKGDIAEGYSVSREKKESFPLTVTSAQKNPTAFYLCASSSRGSGYTYNEQFFGPGTRLTVL.

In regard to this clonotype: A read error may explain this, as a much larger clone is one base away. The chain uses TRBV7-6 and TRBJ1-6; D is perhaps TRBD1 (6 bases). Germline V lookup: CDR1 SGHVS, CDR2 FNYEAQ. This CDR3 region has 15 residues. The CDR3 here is CVSSLGRGNNSPLHF. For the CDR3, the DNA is TGTGTCAGCAGCTTAGGGAGGGGGAATAATTCACCCCTCCACTTT. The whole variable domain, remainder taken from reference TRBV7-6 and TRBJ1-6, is GAGVSQSPRYKVTKRGQDVALRCDPISGHVSLYWYRQALGQGPEFLTYFNYEAQQDKSGLPNDRFSAERPEGSISTLTIQRTEQRDSAMYRCVSSLGRGNNSPLHFGNGTRLTVT.

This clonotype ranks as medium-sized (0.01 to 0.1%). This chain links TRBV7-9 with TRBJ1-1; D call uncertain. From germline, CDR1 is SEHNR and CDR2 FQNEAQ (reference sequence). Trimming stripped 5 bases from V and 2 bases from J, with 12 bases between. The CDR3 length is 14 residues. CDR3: CASSPRGDNTEAFF. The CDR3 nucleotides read TGTGCCAGCAGCCCCCGGGGTGACAACACTGAAGCTTTCTTT.

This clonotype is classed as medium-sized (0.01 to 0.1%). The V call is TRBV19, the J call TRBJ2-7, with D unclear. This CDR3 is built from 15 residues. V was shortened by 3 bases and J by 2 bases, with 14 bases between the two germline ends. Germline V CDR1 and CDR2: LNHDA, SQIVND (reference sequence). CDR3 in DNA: TGTGCCAGTAGTATTTCCAGTTCGGCGGCCTACGAGCAGTACTTC. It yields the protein CASSISSSAAYEQYF.

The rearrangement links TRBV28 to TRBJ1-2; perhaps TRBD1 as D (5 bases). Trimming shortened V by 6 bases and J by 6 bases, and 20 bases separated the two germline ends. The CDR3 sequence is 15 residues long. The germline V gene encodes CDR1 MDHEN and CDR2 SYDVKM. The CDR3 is CASRGGAEVKHGYTF. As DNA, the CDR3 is TGTGCCAGCAGGGGCGGGGCCGAGGTTAAGCATGGCTACACCTTC.

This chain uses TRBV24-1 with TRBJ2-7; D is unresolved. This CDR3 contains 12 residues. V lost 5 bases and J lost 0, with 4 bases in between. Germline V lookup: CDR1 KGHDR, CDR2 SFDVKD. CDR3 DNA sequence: TGTGCCACCAGTGGGACCTCCTACGAGCAGTACTTC. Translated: CATSGTSYEQYF.

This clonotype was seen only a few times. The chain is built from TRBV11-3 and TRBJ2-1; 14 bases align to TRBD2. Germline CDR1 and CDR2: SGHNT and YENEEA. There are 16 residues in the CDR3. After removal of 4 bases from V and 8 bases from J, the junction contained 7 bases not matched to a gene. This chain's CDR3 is CASSSRGTSGSYEQFF. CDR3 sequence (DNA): TGTGCCAGCAGCTCACGCGGGACTAGCGGGAGTTATGAGCAGTTCTTC. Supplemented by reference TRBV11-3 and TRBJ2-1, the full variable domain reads EAGVVQSPRYKIIEKKQPVAFWCNPISGHNTLYWYLQNLGQGPELLIRYENEEAVDDSQLPKDRFSAERLKGVDSTLKIQPAELGDSAVYLCASSSRGTSGSYEQFFGPGTRLTVL.

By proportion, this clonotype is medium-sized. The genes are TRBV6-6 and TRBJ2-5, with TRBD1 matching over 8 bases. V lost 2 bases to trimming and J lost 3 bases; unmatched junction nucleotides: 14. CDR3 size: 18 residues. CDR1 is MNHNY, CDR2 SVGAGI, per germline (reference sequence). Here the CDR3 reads CASSYQRQGWTVKETQYF. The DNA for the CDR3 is TGTGCCAGCAGTTACCAAAGACAGGGGTGGACAGTTAAAGAGACCCAGTACTTC.

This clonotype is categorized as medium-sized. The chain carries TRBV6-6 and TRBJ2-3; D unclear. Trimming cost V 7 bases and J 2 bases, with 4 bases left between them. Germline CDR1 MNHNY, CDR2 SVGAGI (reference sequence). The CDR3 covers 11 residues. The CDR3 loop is CASTNTDTQYF. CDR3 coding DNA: TGTGCCAGCACTAACACAGATACGCAGTATTTT.

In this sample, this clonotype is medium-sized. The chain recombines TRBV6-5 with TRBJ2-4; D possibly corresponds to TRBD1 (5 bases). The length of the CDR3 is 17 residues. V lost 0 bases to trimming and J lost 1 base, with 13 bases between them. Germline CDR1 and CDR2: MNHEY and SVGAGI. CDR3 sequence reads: CASSYSAAGKAKNIQYF. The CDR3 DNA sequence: TGTGCCAGCAGTTACTCGGCGGCAGGGAAGGCCAAAAACATTCAGTACTTC.

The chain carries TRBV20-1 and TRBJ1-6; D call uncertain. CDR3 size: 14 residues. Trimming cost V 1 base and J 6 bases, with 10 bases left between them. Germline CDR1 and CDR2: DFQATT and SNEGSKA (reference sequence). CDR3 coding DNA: TGCAGTGCTAGAGGCGACAATAGTAATTCACCCCTCCACTTT. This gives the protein CSARGDNSNSPLHF.

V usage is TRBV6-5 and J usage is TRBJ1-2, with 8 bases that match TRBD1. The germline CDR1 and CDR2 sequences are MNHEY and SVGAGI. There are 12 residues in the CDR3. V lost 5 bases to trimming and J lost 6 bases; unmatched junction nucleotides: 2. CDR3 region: CASSTGGDGYTF. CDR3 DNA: TGTGCCAGCAGTACAGGGGGGGATGGCTACACCTTC.

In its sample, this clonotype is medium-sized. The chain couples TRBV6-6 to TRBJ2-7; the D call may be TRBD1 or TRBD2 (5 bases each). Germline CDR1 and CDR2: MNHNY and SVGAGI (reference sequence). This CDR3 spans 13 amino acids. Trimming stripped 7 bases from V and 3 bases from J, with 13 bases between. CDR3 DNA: TGTGCCAGCACCCGGGACCCCCGCTACGAGCAGTACTTC. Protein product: CASTRDPRYEQYF.

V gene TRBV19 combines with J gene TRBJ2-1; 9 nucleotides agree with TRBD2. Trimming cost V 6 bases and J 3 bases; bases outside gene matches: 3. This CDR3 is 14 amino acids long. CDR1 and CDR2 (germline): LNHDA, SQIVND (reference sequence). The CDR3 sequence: CASSPTSGYNEQFF. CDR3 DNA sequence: TGTGCCAGTAGCCCGACTAGCGGCTACAATGAGCAGTTCTTC.

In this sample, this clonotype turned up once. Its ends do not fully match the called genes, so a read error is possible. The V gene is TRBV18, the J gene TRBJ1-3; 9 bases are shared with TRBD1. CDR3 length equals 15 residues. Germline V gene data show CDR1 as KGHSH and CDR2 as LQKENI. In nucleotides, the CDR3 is TGTGCCAGCTTACCACCGACAGGGGGGAGTAACACCATATATTTT. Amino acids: CASLPPTGGSNTIYF.

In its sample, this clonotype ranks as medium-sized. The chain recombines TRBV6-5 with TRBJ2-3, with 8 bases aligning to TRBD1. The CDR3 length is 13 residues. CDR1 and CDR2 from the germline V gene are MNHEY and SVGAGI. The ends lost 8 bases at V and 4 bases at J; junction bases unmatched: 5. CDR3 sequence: CASWTGPADTQYF. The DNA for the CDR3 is TGTGCCAGCTGGACAGGGCCGGCAGATACGCAGTATTTT.

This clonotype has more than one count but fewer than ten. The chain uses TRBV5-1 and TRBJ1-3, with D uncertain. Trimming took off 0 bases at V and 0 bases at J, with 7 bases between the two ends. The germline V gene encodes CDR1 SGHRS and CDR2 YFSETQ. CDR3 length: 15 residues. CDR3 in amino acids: CASSLGSVSGNTIYF. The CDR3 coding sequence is TGCGCCAGCAGCTTGGGCAGCGTCTCTGGAAACACCATATATTTT.

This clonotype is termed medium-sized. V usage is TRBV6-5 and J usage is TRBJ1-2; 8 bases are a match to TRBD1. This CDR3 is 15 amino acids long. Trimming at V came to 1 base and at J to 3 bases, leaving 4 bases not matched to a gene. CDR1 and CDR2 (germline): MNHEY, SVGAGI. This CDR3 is CASSYFQGAHYGYTF. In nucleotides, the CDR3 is TGTGCCAGCAGTTACTTCCAGGGGGCCCACTATGGCTACACCTTC.

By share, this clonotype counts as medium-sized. This CDR3 reads CASSGPPYRDRHEAFF. CDR3 DNA sequence: TGTGCCAGTAGTGGGCCCCCGTACCGGGACAGGCATGAAGCTTTCTTT. The chain joins TRBV19 to TRBJ1-1, with 8 bases matching TRBD1. There are 16 residues in the CDR3. Germline CDR1 is LNHDA and CDR2 is SQIVND (reference sequence). V was pared by 5 bases and J by 7 bases, with 15 bases of the junction left unmatched.

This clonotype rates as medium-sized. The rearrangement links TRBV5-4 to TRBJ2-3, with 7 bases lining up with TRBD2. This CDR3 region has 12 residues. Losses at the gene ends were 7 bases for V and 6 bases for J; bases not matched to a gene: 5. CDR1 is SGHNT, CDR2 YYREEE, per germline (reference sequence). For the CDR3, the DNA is TGTGCCAGCGGAGGGGAGGGGGATACGCAGTATTTT. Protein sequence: CASGGEGDTQYF.

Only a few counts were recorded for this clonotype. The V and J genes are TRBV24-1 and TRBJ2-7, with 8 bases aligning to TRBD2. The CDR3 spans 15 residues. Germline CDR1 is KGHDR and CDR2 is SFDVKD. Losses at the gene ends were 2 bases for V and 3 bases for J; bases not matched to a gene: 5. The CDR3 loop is CATSDSRGGIYEQYF. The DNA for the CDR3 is TGTGCCACCAGTGATTCCCGGGGGGGGATCTACGAGCAGTACTTC.